This T cell receptor beta chain stems from a study of cytotoxic CD8 clonotypes in ibrutinib-treated CLL. The method was immunoSEQ multiplex PCR; TCRdb's version includes in-frame clones alone and lacks a portion of them. The profile shows about 45,000 clones, 60% to 70% of them singletons. The CDR3 runs 16 residues. Germline values: CDR1 SGDLS, CDR2 YYNGEE. V was trimmed by 7 bases and J by 2 bases, leaving 21 bases between them. J is TRBJ1-2 and V is TRBV9; D is undetermined. The sequenced sample was PBMCs, obtained after 24 months of ibrutinib treatment. This receptor was taken from a human donor with chronic lymphocytic leukemia. CDR3 sequence (DNA): TGTGCCAGCTCCTCTGTACTGATGAGGCCCAACTATGGCTACACCTTC. Translating it yields CASSSVLMRPNYGYTF.